Sequencing of this TCR beta chain was carried out in a study of cytomegalovirus exposure and HLA in healthy donors. General study findings and limits: Subsequent analysis of the approximately 110 validation repertoires found a tendency for first-cohort TCR clusters to co-occur.

Using immunoSEQ multiplex PCR, the repertoire was profiled, and TCRdb retains in-frame clones only, with some absent. There are fewer than 200,000 clones in the sample; 75% to 90% occur only once, and about 17% lies in the top ten. In the case of this clone: No antigen is known for it.

The length of the CDR3 is 16 residues. Germline assignment: CDR1 MNHEY and CDR2 SMNVEV (reference sequence). After removal of 2 bases from V and 7 bases from J, the junction contained 6 bases not matched to a gene. The genes are TRBV27 and TRBJ2-2, with 11 bases fitting TRBD2. The sample consisted of PBMCs. This clonotype was sampled from a man between 18 and 29 years old in good health and CMV-seropositive. The CDR3 spells CASSLTSGSKVGELFF. DNA of the CDR3: TGTGCCAGCAGTTTAACTAGCGGGAGTAAGGTCGGGGAGCTGTTTTTT.